The T cell receptor (beta chain) described here comes from a study of T cells in Graves' hyperthyroidism and ophthalmopathy. Amplification of TCR beta CDR3 regions was performed using RNA transcripts as template. The HTBI primer set drove a first-round RT-PCR of the TCR CDR3. TCRdb processed the multiplex PCR reads anew with MiXCR; each CDR3 protein has one entry. In the table there are fewer than 450,000 distinct CDR3 sequences, about an eighth of which are singletons. Study-wide results and limits: Most thyroid-expanded clonotypes above 0.001 were also found in blood.

This clonotype was found a few times. Its target is not known. Patients affected by ophthalmopathy presented a Clinical Activity Score of at least 3, a NOSPECS grade of at least 4, and disease duration below 3 months. Diagnoses were made from clinical symptoms, serum measures (thyroxine and TRAb), thyroid ultrasound and orbital computed tomography. Sequencing was performed on blood. This receptor was identified in a man between 50 and 59 years old with Graves' ophthalmopathy.

The CDR3: CASSKGTFETQYF. DNA of the CDR3: TGCGCCAGCAGCAAAGGGACATTCGAGACCCAGTACTTC. The chain joins TRBV5-1 to TRBJ2-5, with TRBD1 as a possible D gene (6 bases). The CDR3 runs 13 residues. The V and J ends lost 4 bases and 5 bases respectively, with 12 bases between them. Germline V gives CDR1 SGHRS, CDR2 YFSETQ.